The T cell receptor beta chain described here comes from a study of T cell clonality in common variable immunodeficiency. Whole-study results and caveats: Reportedly, TCR beta sequences from common variable immunodeficiency showed fewer deletions and N-nucleotide insertions.

CDR3 size: 17 residues. The germline V gene has CDR1 PRHDT and CDR2 FYEKMQ (reference sequence). The trim removed 2 bases at V and 2 bases at J, leaving 11 bases unmatched. Only in-frame clones appear in the TCRdb table, and some are missing; sequencing was by immunoSEQ multiplex PCR. The sample lists about 33,000 clones, none appearing once, the ten largest making up 6.1%. This clone was recorded a few times. Its antigen remains unknown. The read ends 3 residues before the CDR3 terminus; that terminus is restored from the germline J gene. The sequencing input was peripheral blood mononuclear cells. The sequence was collected from a human donor with common variable immunodeficiency. The chain employs TRBV13 and TRBJ2-5; 7 positions agree with TRBD1. The CDR3 bases that were read are TGTGCCAGCAGCTTACCCCCGGCAGGGGGATTACAAGAGACC. Translating gives CASSLPPAGGLQET. Given in full, the CDR3 is CASSLPPAGGLQETQYF.